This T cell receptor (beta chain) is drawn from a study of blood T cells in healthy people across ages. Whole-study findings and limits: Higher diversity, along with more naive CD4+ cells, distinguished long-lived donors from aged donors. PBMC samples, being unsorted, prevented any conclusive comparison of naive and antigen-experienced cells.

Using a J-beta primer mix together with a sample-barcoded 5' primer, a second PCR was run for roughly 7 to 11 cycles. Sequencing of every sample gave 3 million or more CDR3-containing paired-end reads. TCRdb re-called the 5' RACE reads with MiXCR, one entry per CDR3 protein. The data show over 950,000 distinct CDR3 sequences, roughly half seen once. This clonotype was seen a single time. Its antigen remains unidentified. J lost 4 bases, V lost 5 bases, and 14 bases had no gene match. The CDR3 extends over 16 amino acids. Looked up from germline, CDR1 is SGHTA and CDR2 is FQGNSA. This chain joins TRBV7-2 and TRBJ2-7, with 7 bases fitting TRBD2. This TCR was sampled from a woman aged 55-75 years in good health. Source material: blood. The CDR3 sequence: CASSAGLVISSYEQYF. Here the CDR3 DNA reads TGTGCCAGCAGCGCAGGACTAGTGATCTCCTCGTACGAGCAGTACTTC.